This TCR beta chain was recovered during a study of shared clonotypes between healthy human individuals. General study points: Rarefaction analysis demonstrated incomplete sorted-subset sequencing notwithstanding large depth.

To note about this clone: As yet, its antigen is unknown.

Libraries were prepared by immunoSEQ multiplex PCR; TCRdb keeps only in-frame clonotypes and omits some of them. The repertoire includes some 690,000 clones, about 90% of them detected once, and more than 30% sits in the top ten. CDR1 is LNHDA and CDR2 is SQIVND in the germline V gene (reference sequence). This CDR3 spans 14 amino acids. Trimming pared 1 base from V and 8 bases from J, leaving 12 bases between. This sequence was found in a man in his late teens or twenties in good health. Some clones in this sample may be carry-over from other donors' samples. The V call is TRBV19, the J call TRBJ2-1; D gene unclear. Material: memory CD8+ T cells from PBMCs. Subset defined: CD45RO+ cells pooled with CCR7-negative TemRA cells. DNA for the CDR3: TGTGCCAGTAGTATAGTTCCGATTCGGGATGAGCAGTTCTTC. It codes for CASSIVPIRDEQFF. The full variable domain, in which reference TRBV19 and TRBJ2-1 provide the parts outside the CDR3, is DGGITQSPKYLFRKEGQNVTLSCEQNLNHDAMYWYRQDPGQGLRLIYYSQIVNDFQKGDIAEGYSVSREKKESFPLTVTSAQKNPTAFYLCASSIVPIRDEQFFGPGTRLTVL.